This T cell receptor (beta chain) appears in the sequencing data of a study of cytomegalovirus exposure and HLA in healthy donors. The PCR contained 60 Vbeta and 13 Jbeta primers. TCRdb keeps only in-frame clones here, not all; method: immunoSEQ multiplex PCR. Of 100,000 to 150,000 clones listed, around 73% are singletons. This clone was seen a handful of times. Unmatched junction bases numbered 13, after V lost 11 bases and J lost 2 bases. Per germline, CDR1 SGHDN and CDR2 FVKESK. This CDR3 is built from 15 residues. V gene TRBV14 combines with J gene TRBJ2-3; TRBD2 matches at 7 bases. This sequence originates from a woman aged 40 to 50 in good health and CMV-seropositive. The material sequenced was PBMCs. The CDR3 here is CASSVVGGYTDTQYF. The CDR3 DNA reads TGTGCCTCCTCGGTAGTCGGGGGGTACACAGATACGCAGTATTTT.